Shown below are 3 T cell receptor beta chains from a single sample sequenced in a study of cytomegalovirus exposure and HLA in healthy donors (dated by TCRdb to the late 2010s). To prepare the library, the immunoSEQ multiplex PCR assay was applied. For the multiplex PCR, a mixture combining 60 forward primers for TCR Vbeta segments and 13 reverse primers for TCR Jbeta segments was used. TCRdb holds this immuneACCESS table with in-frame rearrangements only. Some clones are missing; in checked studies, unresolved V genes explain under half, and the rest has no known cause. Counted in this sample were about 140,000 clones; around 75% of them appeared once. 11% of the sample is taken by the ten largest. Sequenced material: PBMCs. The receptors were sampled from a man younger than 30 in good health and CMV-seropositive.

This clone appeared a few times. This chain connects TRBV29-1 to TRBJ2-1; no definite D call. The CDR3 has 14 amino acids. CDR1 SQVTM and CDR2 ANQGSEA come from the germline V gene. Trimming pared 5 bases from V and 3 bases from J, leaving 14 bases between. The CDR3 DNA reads TGCAGCGTTTTTTACAGCCGCGTCTACAATGAGCAGTTCTTC. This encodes CSVFYSRVYNEQFF.

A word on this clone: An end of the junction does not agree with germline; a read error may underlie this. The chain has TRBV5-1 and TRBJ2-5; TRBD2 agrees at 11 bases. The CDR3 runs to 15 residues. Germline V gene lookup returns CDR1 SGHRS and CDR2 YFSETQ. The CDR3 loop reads CPSGLGTSGEETQYF. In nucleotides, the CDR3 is TGCCCCAGTGGACTCGGGACTAGCGGAGAAGAGACCCAGTACTTC.

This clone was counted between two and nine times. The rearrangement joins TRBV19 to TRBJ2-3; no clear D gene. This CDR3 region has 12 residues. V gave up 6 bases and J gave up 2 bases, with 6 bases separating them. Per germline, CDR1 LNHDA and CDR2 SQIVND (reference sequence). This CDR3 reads CASSQITDTQYF. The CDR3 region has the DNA TGTGCCAGTAGCCAAATCACAGATACGCAGTATTTT.